This T cell receptor (beta chain) was identified in a study of T-cell reconstitution after alpha-beta-depleted transplantation in children. This clonotype was seen a handful of times. Unique molecular identifiers tagged the TCRbeta library. TCRdb analysed the PCR reads with MiXCR anew, one entry per CDR3 protein. The table lists approximately 510,000 distinct CDR3 sequences, about a sixth of them singletons. This CDR3 has 14 amino acids. Germline-derived CDR1 and CDR2 are SGHRS and YFSETQ. Trimming left V 0 bases short and J 3 bases short, with 6 bases between. This specimen consisted of PBMCs from the stem cell graft donor, obtained from the stem cell graft. The V gene is TRBV5-1, the J gene TRBJ2-2, with unresolved D. The TCR comes from a human donor who donated a stem cell graft to a child with acute lymphoblastic leukemia. The CDR3 protein is CASSLASHTGELFF. The CDR3 DNA follows: TGCGCCAGCAGCTTGGCCAGCCACACCGGGGAGCTGTTTTTT.